The rows below give T cell receptor beta chains drawn from one sample of a study of cytomegalovirus exposure and HLA in healthy donors. Clones were read by immunoSEQ multiplex PCR, and TCRdb kept only the in-frame ones, dropping some. The data contain roughly 180,000 clones, around 74% of them singletons. The sample comprised PBMCs. These receptors were obtained from a female donor in good health and CMV-seronegative. The CDR3 runs from the conserved cysteine through the conserved F or W.

TRBV7-2,TRBJ2-3,CASSLGGVGASTDTQYF
TRBV6-6,TRBJ2-5,CASALKRSQETQYF
TRBV28,TRBJ1-1,CASSSGGAFF
TRBV7-9,TRBJ2-7,CASSLTGVYEQYF
TRBV19,TRBJ1-2,CASNPTGALYGYTF
TRBV4-3,TRBJ1-1,CASSQDPDRVGMNTEAFF
TRBV7-2,TRBJ2-7,CASSSGLAGYEQYF
TRBV7-2,TRBJ1-2,CASTFSRDYGYTF
TRBV18,TRBJ2-3,CASSPQSDTQYF
TRBV18,TRBJ1-2,CASSPEGYGYGYTF
TRBV4-1,TRBJ2-5,CASSQGGRGGVETQYF
TRBV7-8,TRBJ1-1,CASSVTGEAFF
TRBV7-2,TRBJ1-3,CASSVRESPGNTIYF
TRBV27,TRBJ2-7,CASSLTAEYEQYF
TRBV12-5,TRBJ1-1,CASGLVSGMGTEAFF
TRBV6-5,TRBJ1-1,CASGGVGTEAFF
TRBV4-3,TRBJ1-2,CASSQATGDYGYTF
TRBV27,TRBJ2-1,CASSSSGLNYEQFF
TRBV29-1,TRBJ2-3,CSVSGTSGTSTDTQYF
TRBV11-2,TRBJ2-3,CASSLQRRGTDTQYF
TRBV14,TRBJ2-1,CASSQDLSGAGYNEQFF
TRBV5-1,TRBJ1-2,CASSKNQGAGGYTF
TRBV27,TRBJ2-7,CASSPPTGSYEQYF
TRBV6-1,TRBJ2-7,CASSPTGLADHEQYF
TRBV23-1,TRBJ1-1,CASSQFFLEAFF
TRBV27,TRBJ2-1,CASSSGTSQFF
TRBV4-3,TRBJ1-4,CASSQGRVGNEKLFF
TRBV5-1,TRBJ1-2,CASSLRQGAGGGYTF
TRBV27,TRBJ2-2,CASSLSSGGTGELFF
TRBV6-4,TRBJ1-5,CASSRQAGGQPQHF
TRBV7-8,TRBJ2-7,CASSNSRSYEQYF
TRBV28,TRBJ2-7,CASSGSGSRFYEQYF
TRBV4-3,TRBJ2-3,CASSRQGAPRVSDTQYF
TRBV19,TRBJ2-3,CASSISQGGTDTQYF
TRBV7-2,TRBJ1-5,CASSLAGLADGSQHF
TRBV6-6,TRBJ1-5,CASNLLQGARAQHF
TRBV5-1,TRBJ1-6,CASSLALGGNSPLHF
TRBV19,TRBJ1-1,CASSIQGLNTEAFF
TRBV7-2,TRBJ1-4,CASSSREPLVNEKLFF
TRBV25-1,TRBJ2-5,CASSEEDSSPGETQYF
TRBV5-6,TRBJ2-2,CASSKGLAGPTGELFF
TRBV9,TRBJ2-1,CASSGGTSGAYNEQFF
TRBV7-2,TRBJ1-5,CASSLLQGADQPQHF
TRBV7-2,TRBJ2-5,CASSLGTVKETQYF
TRBV10-3,TRBJ2-7,CAIRAAGEQYF
TRBV21-1,TRBJ1-1,CASKGPPGKSAEAFF
TRBV30,TRBJ2-5,CAWSVLASGDQETQYF
TRBV4-3,TRBJ2-7,CASSQETGDEQYF
TRBV7-9,TRBJ1-6,CASSLGITGGGNSPLHF
TRBV19,TRBJ2-2,CASSAGTGSGELFF